This T cell receptor (beta chain) was captured in a study of blood T cell repertoires in COVID-19. The overall study: The United States, Italy and Spain were the sources of the acute and convalescent COVID-19 samples. Sources were T cells, B-cell-depleted T cells, or PBMCs; the material itself was cDNA or gDNA.

Germline-derived CDR1 and CDR2 are SEHNR and FQNEAQ (reference sequence). This CDR3 contains 13 residues. V gave up 6 bases and J gave up 5 bases, with 10 bases separating them. In the source study's methods: Amplification from reference gene primers served as the basis for estimated nucleated cell counts. Clones were sequenced by immunoSEQ multiplex PCR, and TCRdb holds only the in-frame ones, with some missing. D and trimming come from the DNA, and the V and J calls and clone size come from that table. This table has around 92,000 clones, 80% to 90% appearing once. This TCR derives from a woman of 80 years or more with active COVID-19. The sequencing input was peripheral blood. The V call is TRBV7-9, the J call TRBJ2-2; D may be TRBD1 (6 bases). CDR3 amino acids: CASRPTGTGELFF. The CDR3 DNA reads TGTGCCAGCAGACCCACAGGGACCGGGGAGCTGTTTTTT.